What follows are 2 T cell receptor beta chains derived from one specimen sequenced in a study of cytomegalovirus exposure and HLA in healthy donors. Assay: immunoSEQ multiplex PCR; the TCRdb copy retains only in-frame clones and omits some. The sample holds some 190,000 clones; roughly 86% are singletons and the top ten take 7.2%. The sequencing sample was made of PBMCs. All receptors derive from a young man in good health and CMV-seropositive.

The chain recombines TRBV9 with TRBJ1-1; TRBD1 might be the D (6 bases). V lost 2 bases, J lost 3 bases, and 14 bases lay in between. Germline CDR1 reads SGDLS; CDR2 reads YYNGEE. CDR3 length: 15 residues. The CDR3 DNA is TGTGCCAGCAGCGTTCTAACAGGGAGGGACACTGAAGCTTTCTTT. Translated, it gives CASSVLTGRDTEAFF.

This clone was found once. The J gene is TRBJ2-5, the V gene TRBV4-3, with TRBD1 as a possible D gene (6 bases). Trimming cost V 0 bases and J 4 bases, with 12 bases left between them. CDR1 is LGHNA, CDR2 YSLEER, per germline. This CDR3 is 15 amino acids long. CDR3 DNA sequence: TGCGCCAGCAGCCAAGATCCGGCCAGGGGAGAGACCCAGTACTTC. Its protein product is CASSQDPARGETQYF.